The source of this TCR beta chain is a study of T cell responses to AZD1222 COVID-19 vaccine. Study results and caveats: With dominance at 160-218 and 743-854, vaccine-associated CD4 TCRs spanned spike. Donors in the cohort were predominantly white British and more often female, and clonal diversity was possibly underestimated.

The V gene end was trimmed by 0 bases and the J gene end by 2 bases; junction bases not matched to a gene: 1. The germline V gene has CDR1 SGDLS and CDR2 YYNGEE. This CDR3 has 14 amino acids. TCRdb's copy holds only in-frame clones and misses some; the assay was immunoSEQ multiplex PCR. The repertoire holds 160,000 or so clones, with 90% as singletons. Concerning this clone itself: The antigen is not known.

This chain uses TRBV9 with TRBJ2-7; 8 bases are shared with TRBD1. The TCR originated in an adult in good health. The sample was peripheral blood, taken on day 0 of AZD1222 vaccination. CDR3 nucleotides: TGTGCCAGCAGCGTAGGACAGGGGCCCTACGAGCAGTACTTC. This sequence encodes CASSVGQGPYEQYF.